Presented here are 26 T cell receptor beta chains from one specimen sequenced in a study of graft-versus-host responses after intestinal transplantation. Method: immunoSEQ multiplex PCR; TCRdb's copy keeps in-frame clones and lacks some. The data contain about 91,000 clones, 75% to 95% of them singletons. These receptors have no known antigen. The source was unstimulated CD4+ T cells sorted from spleen or lymph node cells, collected before transplant. The receptor source for this set is a human donor who was the organ donor for an intestinal transplant.

The CDR3 DNA reads as TGCAGCGTCGTACGGGGGGGGCGCGCGGGAGCTTTCTTT. Its protein product is CSVVRGGRAGAFF. The chain employs TRBV29-1 and TRBJ1-1, with a possible D match to TRBD1 (6 bases). Germline lookup yields CDR1 SQVTM and CDR2 ANQGSEA. The V gene lost 6 bases and the J gene lost 10 bases, with 21 bases spanning the gap. The CDR3 consists of 13 residues.

The chain is built from TRBV7-6 and TRBJ2-5; D might be TRBD2 (7 bases). V lost 1 base to trimming and J lost 0 bases, with 21 bases between them. CDR1 and CDR2 from the germline V gene are SGHVS and FNYEAQ. The CDR3 spans 19 residues. This CDR3 reads CASSLVFPGALADQETQYF. The DNA for the CDR3 is TGTGCCAGCAGCTTAGTTTTTCCGGGGGCGCTAGCGGACCAAGAGACCCAGTACTTC. Together with reference TRBV7-6 and TRBJ2-5, the CDR3 gives the full variable domain: GAGVSQSPRYKVTKRGQDVALRCDPISGHVSLYWYRQALGQGPEFLTYFNYEAQQDKSGLPNDRFSAERPEGSISTLTIQRTEQRDSAMYRCASSLVFPGALADQETQYFGPGTRLLVL.

The J gene is TRBJ2-3, the V gene TRBV7-9; D perhaps matches TRBD1 (6 bases). There are 16 residues in the CDR3. V lost 5 bases and J 2 bases, leaving 17 bases between the germline ends. Germline V gene lookup returns CDR1 SEHNR and CDR2 FQNEAQ (reference sequence). The CDR3 spells CASSGGHPITTDTQYF. The CDR3 bases are TGTGCCAGCAGCGGGGGACACCCAATAACCACAGATACGCAGTATTTT.

This chain connects TRBV11-2 to TRBJ2-3, with D unclear. The germline V gene encodes CDR1 SGHAT and CDR2 FQNNGV. This CDR3 is 18 amino acids long. Trimming took off 5 bases at V and 2 bases at J, with 23 bases between the two ends. The CDR3 DNA reads TGTGCCAGCAGCCCATTTCGGATAACTACCGACCTCACAGATACGCAGTATTTT. Residues: CASSPFRITTDLTDTQYF.

The rearrangement links TRBV9 to TRBJ1-6; 7 bases are shared with TRBD1. Germline CDR1 and CDR2: SGDLS and YYNGEE. Trimming took 4 bases from V and 7 from J; bases not matched to a gene: 8. This CDR3 has 15 residues. The CDR3 DNA follows: TGTGCCAGCAGCCCTTCTGGGACAGAGAATTCACCCCTCCACTTT. Amino acid sequence: CASSPSGTENSPLHF.

The V gene is TRBV9, the J gene TRBJ1-2; 7 positions match TRBD1. Trimming removed 4 bases from V and 8 bases from J; junction bases left unmatched: 14. This CDR3 has 15 residues. Looked up from germline, CDR1 is SGDLS and CDR2 is YYNGEE. This chain's CDR3 is CASSPPQGGARGYTF. The CDR3 coding sequence is TGTGCCAGCAGCCCCCCTCAAGGGGGCGCGAGGGGCTACACCTTC.

This sequence joins TRBV5-1 and TRBJ2-5; 7 bases agree with TRBD2. The better agreement between TRBJ2-7 and the DNA end casts doubt on the J call. The CDR3 has 15 amino acids. Germline CDR1 SGHRS, CDR2 YFSETQ. As DNA, the CDR3 is TGCGCCAGCGCGGAGATAGGACTAGTCTCCTACGAGCAGTACTTC. It yields the protein CASAEIGLVSYEQYF.

The J gene is TRBJ2-5, the V gene TRBV4-2; TRBD2 aligns across 7 bases. This CDR3 has 17 amino acids. The junction had 12 bases not matched to a gene; V was cut back by 1 base and J by 4 bases. CDR1 and CDR2 (germline): LGHNA, YNFKEQ. The CDR3 here is CASSQGKSGGGSETQYF. As DNA, the CDR3 is TGTGCCAGCAGCCAAGGAAAAAGTGGGGGGGGTTCAGAGACCCAGTACTTC.

This clone was seen a handful of times. This sequence joins TRBV6-1 and TRBJ1-3; D not resolved. The germline V gene has CDR1 MNHNS and CDR2 SASEGT. V gave up 7 bases and J gave up 2 bases, with 12 bases separating them. The CDR3 is 14 residues long. Here the CDR3 DNA reads TGTGCCAGCAACCAACCAGTACCTGGAAACACCATATATTTT. This encodes CASNQPVPGNTIYF.

The chain couples TRBV7-8 to TRBJ2-3, with 8 bases matching TRBD2. V gave up 7 bases and J gave up 0 bases; unmatched junction bases: 15. Germline assignment: CDR1 SGHVS and CDR2 FQNEAQ. The CDR3 length is 18 residues. The DNA for the CDR3 is TGTGCCAGCACCGCCATAACTAGCGGACGTGCTAGCACAGATACGCAGTATTTT. Translation gives CASTAITSGRASTDTQYF.

As regards this clone: Different DNA sequences within this sample yield the same CDR3. The gene calls are TRBV5-1 and TRBJ2-5, with 7 bases lining up with TRBD1. The trim removed 5 bases at V and 4 bases at J, leaving 5 bases unmatched. CDR1 and CDR2 (germline): SGHRS, YFSETQ. CDR3 length: 13 residues. This chain's CDR3 is CASSLNRGETQYF. In nucleotides, the CDR3 is TGCGCCAGCAGTTTGAACAGGGGAGAGACCCAGTACTTC. Filled out from reference TRBV5-1 and TRBJ2-5, the complete variable domain reads KAGVTQTPRYLIKTRGQQVTLSCSPISGHRSVSWYQQTPGQGLQFLFEYFSETQRNKGNFPGRFSGRQFSNSRSEMNVSTLELGDSALYLCASSLNRGETQYFGPGTRLLVL.

J is TRBJ1-4 and V is TRBV14; 9 bases fit TRBD1. This CDR3 has 15 amino acids. With V trimmed by 3 bases and J by 7 bases, 6 bases remained unmatched. CDR1 and CDR2 from the germline V gene are SGHDN and FVKESK. CDR3 region: CASSHSRTGVEKLFF. The CDR3 coding sequence is TGTGCCAGCAGCCATTCGCGGACAGGGGTTGAAAAACTGTTTTTT.

The V and J genes are TRBV5-3 and TRBJ2-7; 9 bases map to TRBD1. TRBV5-3 is an ORF; its function is uncertain. This CDR3 has 15 residues. The ends lost 0 bases at V and 5 bases at J; junction bases unmatched: 6. CDR3: CARSLATGGAHEQYF. The DNA of the CDR3 is TGTGCCAGAAGCTTGGCGACAGGGGGGGCCCACGAGCAGTACTTC.

The chain recombines TRBV28 with TRBJ2-3; D call uncertain. Germline CDR1 is MDHEN and CDR2 is SYDVKM. There are 14 residues in the CDR3. Trimming cost V 6 bases and J 3 bases, with 13 bases left between them. This chain's CDR3 is CASSPPSTTDTQYF. CDR3 nucleotides: TGTGCCAGCAGCCCCCCCTCAACAACAGATACGCAGTATTTT.

J is TRBJ2-6 and V is TRBV7-3, with TRBD1 matching 7 bases. V shed 8 bases, J shed 0 bases, and the junction held 7 bases outside the gene matches. Germline CDR1 and CDR2: SGHTA and FQGTGA. The CDR3 length is 16 residues. CDR3 loop: CASGDRARSGANVLTF. The CDR3 DNA reads as TGTGCCAGCGGAGACAGGGCACGCTCTGGGGCCAACGTCCTGACTTTC.

This chain connects TRBV14 to TRBJ2-2, with D possibly TRBD2 on 6 matching bases. Germline-derived CDR1 and CDR2 are SGHDN and FVKESK. Trimming removed 4 bases at V and 3 bases at J, with 15 bases between. The CDR3 totals 16 residues. CDR3 in amino acids: CASSPGRAGYTGELFF. CDR3 in DNA: TGTGCCAGCAGCCCGGGACGCGCGGGGTACACCGGGGAGCTGTTTTTT.

V and J are TRBV6-1 and TRBJ2-3; D is possibly TRBD2 (5 bases). Per germline, CDR1 MNHNS and CDR2 SASEGT. The V gene lost 6 bases and the J gene lost 5 bases, with 15 bases spanning the gap. The CDR3 extends over 14 amino acids. In nucleotides, the CDR3 is TGTGCCAGCAGGACCTCCGGAGGCGGAGATACGCAGTATTTT. Its translation: CASRTSGGGDTQYF.

With regard to this clone: At one end, the junction sequence differs from germline, possibly due to a read error. This chain joins TRBV14 and TRBJ2-1; 9 nucleotides agree with TRBD1. CDR1 SGHDN and CDR2 FVKESK come from the germline V gene. This CDR3 spans 15 amino acids. The CDR3 bases are TGTGCCGGCAGCCCACACAGGGGGCAAGGGAATGAGCAGTTCTTC. Residues: CAGSPHRGQGNEQFF.

The J gene is TRBJ1-1, the V gene TRBV6-1; 10 bases align to TRBD1. After removal of 2 bases from V and 0 bases from J, the junction contained 6 bases not matched to a gene. Germline CDR1 and CDR2: MNHNS and SASEGT. The CDR3 length is 17 residues. The CDR3 nucleotides read TGTGCCAGCAGTGAATCGGACAGGGGGGTTATGAACACTGAAGCTTTCTTT. Amino acid sequence: CASSESDRGVMNTEAFF.

CDR3 amino acids: CASSDGTSTDTQYF. DNA for the CDR3: TGTGCCAGCAGTGACGGTACTAGCACAGATACGCAGTATTTT. V and J are TRBV6-4 and TRBJ2-3; D is ambiguous. In germline, CDR1 is MRHNA, CDR2 SNTAGT. The V and J ends lost 2 bases and 0 bases respectively, with 6 bases between them. The CDR3 covers 14 residues.

This chain connects TRBV2 to TRBJ1-2; 9 nucleotides match TRBD1. This CDR3 contains 14 residues. CDR1 SNHLY and CDR2 FYNNEI come from the germline V gene. The V and J ends lost 8 bases and 4 bases, in that order; junction bases with no gene match: 8. The CDR3 loop reads CASGTGGAGYGYTF. The CDR3, as DNA: TGTGCCAGCGGAACAGGGGGCGCGGGCTATGGCTACACCTTC. The entire variable domain, with the rest obtained from reference TRBV2 and TRBJ1-2, is as follows: EPEVTQTPSHQVTQMGQEVILRCVPISNHLYFYWYRQILGQKVEFLVSFYNNEISEKSEIFDDQFSVERPDGSNFTLKIRSTKLEDSAMYFCASGTGGAGYGYTFGSGTRLTVV.

The rearrangement links TRBV20-1 to TRBJ1-1, with unresolved D. This CDR3 spans 11 amino acids. The V gene lost 6 bases and the J gene lost 0 bases, with 5 bases spanning the gap. Germline V gene data show CDR1 as DFQATT and CDR2 as SNEGSKA (reference sequence). CDR3 amino acids: CSAPMNTEAFF. The CDR3 nucleotides are TGCAGTGCCCCCATGAACACTGAAGCTTTCTTT.

This sequence joins TRBV5-1 and TRBJ1-1, with 10 bases matching TRBD1. J lost 2 bases, V lost 6 bases, and 10 bases had no gene match. Germline loops: CDR1 SGHRS, CDR2 YFSETQ. The CDR3 extends over 16 amino acids. The CDR3 sequence is CASIGQGTGVNTEAFF. In DNA form, the CDR3 reads TGCGCCAGCATTGGTCAGGGGACAGGGGTTAACACTGAAGCTTTCTTT.

The V gene is TRBV11-2, the J gene TRBJ2-3; TRBD2 aligns across 9 bases. J was trimmed by 4 bases and V by 4 bases; bases with no gene match: 6. This CDR3 is 15 amino acids long. CDR1 SGHAT and CDR2 FQNNGV come from the germline V gene. DNA of the CDR3: TGTGCCAGCAGCTCCAGGGGGACTAGCTCAGATACGCAGTATTTT. Protein sequence: CASSSRGTSSDTQYF.

The V gene is TRBV6-1, the J gene TRBJ1-5; TRBD1 aligns across 10 bases. Germline lookup yields CDR1 MNHNS and CDR2 SASEGT. The CDR3 spans 14 residues. V was clipped by 8 bases and J by 4 bases; unmatched bases: 5. The CDR3 loop reads CASVPGQGNQPQHF. The CDR3 bases are TGTGCCAGCGTACCGGGACAGGGGAATCAGCCCCAGCATTTT.

The J gene is TRBJ2-5, the V gene TRBV28; 7 bases agree with TRBD1. The J segment lost 2 bases and the V segment lost 5 bases, leaving 11 bases of the junction unmatched. Germline V lookup: CDR1 MDHEN, CDR2 SYDVKM. The CDR3 contains 16 residues. The CDR3 protein is CASSPLGQVGQETQYF. In DNA, the CDR3 is TGTGCCAGCAGTCCGCTCGGACAGGTTGGGCAAGAGACCCAGTACTTC.